Listed below are T cell receptor beta chains from one sample, sequenced in a study of blood T cell repertoires in COVID-19. TCRdb's copy holds only in-frame clones and misses some; the assay was immunoSEQ multiplex PCR. The sample holds roughly 140,000 clones; 70% to 85% are singletons and the top ten take about 8.9%. Sequenced sample: peripheral blood. Every receptor here comes from a woman aged 45 to 65 with acute or convalescent COVID-19. CDR3s include the opening cysteine and the closing phenylalanine or tryptophan. The D gene is left open where the match is weak. Part of the rows lack a size; the others show once, few, many or a class for expanded clones.

d_gene	v_gene	len	j_gene	abundance	CDR3nt	CDR3aa
TRBD1	TRBV28	13	TRBJ2-4	.	TGTGCCAGCAGTTTGGGGACAGGGTTCATTCAGTACTTC	CASSLGTGFIQYF
TRBD1	TRBV2	16	TRBJ1-5	.	TGTGCCAGCAGTGCTTTCCCGACAGGGCCAAATCAGCCCCAGCATTTT	CASSAFPTGPNQPQHF
TRBD1	TRBV7-3	15	TRBJ1-1	once	TGTGCCAGCAGCGCCCACAGGGGGCGGAACACTGAAGCTTTCTTT	CASSAHRGRNTEAFF
.	TRBV18	14	TRBJ1-2	few	TGTGCCAGCTCACCACTCGAGGCTAACTATGGCTACACCTTC	CASSPLEANYGYTF
.	TRBV19	14	TRBJ2-2	.	TGTGCCAGTAGTATCTTCCCCCAGACCGGGGAGCTGTTTTTT	CASSIFPQTGELFF
.	TRBV27	15	TRBJ2-1	.	TGTGCCAGCACGCATTATGGGACACTCTACAATGAGCAGTTCTTC	CASTHYGTLYNEQFF
TRBD2	TRBV6-5	15	TRBJ2-5	.	TGTGCCAGCAGGGGGGGGAGGGCCGCCCAAGAGACCCAGTACTTC	CASRGGRAAQETQYF
.	TRBV21-1	10	TRBJ1-6	.	TGTGCCGCAGGCGATTCACCCCTCCACTTT	CAAGDSPLHF
TRBD2	TRBV9	15	TRBJ2-5	.	TGTGCCAGCAGCGTCGGGGGGAGTCTACCAGAGACCCAGTACTTC	CASSVGGSLPETQYF
.	TRBV5-1	14	TRBJ1-3	few	TGCGCCAGCAGCTCAGGGCGCTCTGGAAACACCATATATTTT	CASSSGRSGNTIYF
TRBD2	TRBV11-2	16	TRBJ2-2	once	TGTGCCACGGGGGGGCCCAAGGCTGTCAACACCGGGGAGCTGTTTTTT	CATGGPKAVNTGELFF
TRBD1	TRBV19	17	TRBJ2-2	once	TGTGCCAGTAGTATAAATGGACAGGGCCTGAACACCGGGGAGCTGTTTTTT	CASSINGQGLNTGELFF
TRBD2	TRBV14	16	TRBJ2-3	.	TGTGCCAGCAGCCAAGCCAGTAGCGGGGGGACAGATACGCAGTATTTT	CASSQASSGGTDTQYF
.	TRBV5-4	14	TRBJ1-6	.	TGTGCCAGCAGCTTGGCCGGGGGTAATTCACCCCTCCACTTT	CASSLAGGNSPLHF
.	TRBV7-2	14	TRBJ1-5	.	TGTGCCAGCACCCGCGGAAGCAGGGATCAGCCCCAGCATTTT	CASTRGSRDQPQHF
.	TRBV28	13	TRBJ1-1	.	TGTGCCACCACTGGGGGGAGGAACACTGAAGCTTTCTTT	CATTGGRNTEAFF
TRBD2	TRBV7-9	16	TRBJ2-3	.	TGTGCCAGCAGCAGGGGGACTAGCATGAGCACAGATACGCAGTATTTT	CASSRGTSMSTDTQYF
.	TRBV6-5	13	TRBJ2-5	.	TGTGCCAGTTCCCCGCTACAGGGAGAGACCCAGTACTTC	CASSPLQGETQYF
.	TRBV12-3/TRBV12-4	11	TRBJ2-1	.	TGTGCCAGCAGCCTAGGCCATGAGCAGTTCTTC	CASSLGHEQFF
.	TRBV2	14	TRBJ1-6	.	TGTGCCAGCAGTGTAGGAGTGGGGAGTTCACCCCTCCACTTT	CASSVGVGSSPLHF
.	TRBV7-3	15	TRBJ2-1	.	TGTGCCAGCAGCCCGACGCTAGCTAACGTCCATGAGCAGTTCTTC	CASSPTLANVHEQFF
TRBD1	TRBV18	14	TRBJ2-7	.	TGTGCCAGCTCCCCTGACAGGGTCATCGACGAGCAGTACTTC	CASSPDRVIDEQYF
.	TRBV29-1	12	TRBJ1-5	.	TGCAGCGCGGGAGGGGTCAATCAGCCCCAGCATTTT	CSAGGVNQPQHF
.	TRBV28	14	TRBJ2-1	.	TGTGCCAGCAGTTTACCCCCCCCTCCTAGTGAGCAGTTCTTC	CASSLPPPPSEQFF
.	TRBV9	13	TRBJ1-1	.	TGTGCCAGCAGCGTAATTTCAAACACTGAAGCTTTCTTT	CASSVISNTEAFF
TRBD2	TRBV2	15	TRBJ2-7	.	TGTGCCAGCGACGAGACTAGCGGGAGGAGGGACGAGCAGTACTTC	CASDETSGRRDEQYF
TRBD1	TRBV29-1	14	TRBJ1-2	.	TGCAGCGTCGTTCGGGGACAGGGGGACTATGGCTACACCTTC	CSVVRGQGDYGYTF
TRBD2	TRBV18	16	TRBJ2-7	.	TGTGCCAGCTCACCTGGGACTAGCGGGTTATCCTACGAGCAGTACTTC	CASSPGTSGLSYEQYF
.	TRBV7-2	12	TRBJ2-5	.	TGTGCCAGCAGCTTAGTCCGGGAGACCCAGTACTTC	CASSLVRETQYF
.	TRBV6-5	14	TRBJ1-3	.	TGTGCCAGCAGTCGGAGGGCTCGTGGGGACACCATATATTTT	CASSRRARGDTIYF
.	TRBV15	15	TRBJ1-5	.	TGTGCCACCAGCAGAGACAGGGAGGGCAATCAGCCCCAGCATTTT	CATSRDREGNQPQHF
.	TRBV6-5	15	TRBJ1-2	.	TGTGCCAGCATCGGGGGGAGGGAGGCTAACTATGGCTACACCTTC	CASIGGREANYGYTF
.	TRBV6-5	15	TRBJ1-3	.	TGTGCCACCCAAAGGACAGCGACCTCTGGAAACACCATATATTTT	CATQRTATSGNTIYF
.	TRBV5-4	17	TRBJ1-4	.	TGTGCCAGCAGTCCCGGGGGGGGGCCCGGAGGTATTGGAAAACTGTTTTTT	CASSPGGGPGGIGKLFF
.	TRBV5-5	16	TRBJ2-2	.	TGTGCCAGCAGCTTGGTGCGGCAGGGTGACACCGGGGAGCTGTTTTTT	CASSLVRQGDTGELFF
.	TRBV11-2	15	TRBJ1-3	.	TGTGCCAGCAGCACCGGAGGGGTGCTTGGAAACACCATATATTTT	CASSTGGVLGNTIYF
.	TRBV19	15	TRBJ1-5	.	TGTGCCAGTAGTATAGGGAGGTATAGCAATCAGCCCCAGCATTTT	CASSIGRYSNQPQHF
.	TRBV7-8	15	TRBJ1-1	once	TGTGCCAGCAGCTTAGCCCCGACAATGAACACTGAAGCTTTCTTT	CASSLAPTMNTEAFF
.	TRBV28	15	TRBJ1-1	.	TGTGCCAGCGATGTCACAGGGTGGGTGAACACTGAAGCTTTCTTT	CASDVTGWVNTEAFF
TRBD1	TRBV29-1	14	TRBJ2-1	.	TGCAGCGGTGGTGGGACAGGGGCCTACAATGAGCAGTTCTTC	CSGGGTGAYNEQFF
TRBD2	TRBV7-2	14	TRBJ2-3	.	TGTGCCAGCAGCCCCGGACTAGCGAGGGATACGCAGTATTTT	CASSPGLARDTQYF
TRBD2	TRBV3-1/TRBV3-2	13	TRBJ2-3	.	TGTGCCAGCAGCTCCTTGGCGGGAGACACGCAGTATTTT	CASSSLAGDTQYF
TRBD1	TRBV6-2/TRBV6-3	16	TRBJ1-1	.	TGTGCCAGCAGTTCCACACTACGACAGGGTTGGACTGAAGCTTTCTTT	CASSSTLRQGWTEAFF
TRBD1	TRBV5-1	13	TRBJ1-2	once	TGCGCCAGCAGCTCGACAGGGGACTATGGCTACACCTTC	CASSSTGDYGYTF
TRBD1	TRBV19	13	TRBJ1-2	few	TGTGCCAGTACCGGGACAGGCTGGGATGGCTACACCTTC	CASTGTGWDGYTF
TRBD1	TRBV29-1	14	TRBJ2-2	.	TGCAGCGTGGCCGGGACAGGAAACACCGGGGAGCTGTTTTTT	CSVAGTGNTGELFF
.	TRBV28	13	TRBJ1-4	.	TGTGCCAGCACTCTAGGGACTTTAGAAAAACTGTTTTTT	CASTLGTLEKLFF
TRBD1	TRBV18	16	TRBJ1-1	.	TGTGCCAGCTCACCAAGTCTCGGCAGGGGGGAAACTGAAGCTTTCTTT	CASSPSLGRGETEAFF
.	TRBV20-1	13	TRBJ1-5	few	TGCAGTGCTAGTTTCGGTCTCAATCAGCCCCAGCATTTT	CSASFGLNQPQHF
.	TRBV11-2	15	TRBJ1-1	.	TGTGCCAGCAGCTTAGCCGGGGGGTTGAACACTGAAGCTTTCTTT	CASSLAGGLNTEAFF
.	TRBV5-4	12	TRBJ1-2	.	TGTGCCAGCAGCTTGGGGCAGCGTGGCTACACCTTC	CASSLGQRGYTF